The 29 T cell receptor beta chains below all came from one sample that was sequenced in a study of human T cells and chemical hapten exposure. Time point meaning: patch test 1, 2 weeks after DPC sensitization. This sample's treatment: therapeutic diphenylcyclopropenone sensitization with weekly scalp DPC. TCRdb reprocessed the RACE reads with MiXCR, giving one entry per CDR3 protein. The sample contains roughly 120,000 distinct CDR3 sequences, around an eighth of which appear only once. Sequencing was performed on whole blood, taken in connection with sensitization to the hapten diphenylcyclopropenone (DPC). The receptors derive from a woman between 45 and 60 years old with alopecia areata. Some clones in this sample may be carry-over from other donors' samples.

This clonotype was seen many times. J is TRBJ2-2 and V is TRBV12-3 or TRBV12-4, with D tentatively TRBD1 (5 bases). With 1 base removed from V and 3 bases from J, the gap between germline ends came to 9 bases. The CDR3 has 15 amino acids. CDR3 sequence (DNA): TGTGCCAGCAGTTTAGTTAAGGGGTACACCGGGGAGCTGTTTTTT. The encoded protein is CASSLVKGYTGELFF.

This clonotype was seen at least ten times. The V gene is TRBV12-3 or TRBV12-4, the J gene TRBJ1-1; 9 nucleotides match TRBD1. This CDR3 comprises 14 residues. Unmatched junction bases numbered 8, after V lost 6 bases and J lost 6 bases. The CDR3 here is CASRPQGAHAEAFF. The DNA of the CDR3 is TGTGCCAGCAGGCCACAGGGGGCGCACGCTGAAGCTTTCTTT.

The rearrangement joins TRBV4-1 to TRBJ2-1, with D perhaps TRBD1 (6 bases). The V gene lost 4 bases and the J gene lost 2 bases, with 12 bases spanning the gap. The CDR3 is 15 amino acids. The V gene's germline CDR1 is MGHRA and CDR2 YSYEKL. The CDR3 sequence: CASSLGTSAYNEQFF. CDR3 DNA sequence: TGCGCCAGCAGCCTTGGGACATCTGCCTACAATGAGCAGTTCTTC.

This clonotype was picked up a small number of times. The chain joins TRBV29-1 to TRBJ1-1; 9 nucleotides align to TRBD1. Trimming at V came to 6 bases and at J to 6 bases, leaving 8 bases not matched to a gene. Germline CDR1 SQVTM, CDR2 ANQGSEA. The CDR3 is 13 residues long. The CDR3 spells CSVRQGDAAEAFF. The DNA of the CDR3 is TGCAGCGTCAGACAGGGGGATGCCGCTGAAGCTTTCTTT.

This CDR3 is CASSLESQPQHF. The CDR3 DNA is TGTGCCAGCAGCTTAGAATCTCAGCCCCAGCATTTT. This chain uses TRBV7-9 with TRBJ1-5; D is unclear. The CDR3 loop spans 12 amino acids. With 1 base removed from V and 6 bases from J, the gap between germline ends came to 4 bases. Looked up from germline, CDR1 is SEHNR and CDR2 is FQNEAQ (reference sequence).

This clonotype was seen more than once but under ten times. The chain links TRBV27 to TRBJ2-5; 7 nucleotides agree with TRBD2. The CDR3 has 15 residues. CDR1 MNHEY and CDR2 SMNVEV come from the germline V gene (reference sequence). The ends lost 4 bases at V and 9 bases at J; junction bases unmatched: 14. CDR3 amino acids: CASSSNQRGPRPQYF. Written as DNA, the CDR3 is TGTGCCAGCAGTTCCAACCAGCGGGGACCTCGGCCCCAGTACTTC.

This clonotype was seen a handful of times. The V and J genes are TRBV13 and TRBJ1-1; D not certain. This CDR3 has 15 amino acids. Germline CDR1 is PRHDT and CDR2 is FYEKMQ (reference sequence). V lost 1 base to trimming and J lost 10 bases, with 19 bases between them. This CDR3 is CASSLEEDQPAGAFF. Written as DNA, the CDR3 is TGTGCCAGCAGCTTAGAAGAGGATCAACCTGCGGGAGCTTTCTTT.

The chain uses TRBV5-1 and TRBJ2-3; D uncertain. Deletions cut 0 bases from V and 3 bases from J, with 20 bases between. The CDR3 loop spans 18 amino acids. The germline V gene has CDR1 SGHRS and CDR2 YFSETQ. DNA of the CDR3: TGCGCCAGCAGCTTGGCCGGTTCGCCCTCAGGATCGACAGATACGCAGTATTTT. Protein product: CASSLAGSPSGSTDTQYF.

There are a few counts of this clonotype. The chain has TRBV28 and TRBJ2-7, with no clear D. CDR3 size: 14 residues. The V gene lost 2 bases and the J gene lost 4 bases, with 12 bases spanning the gap. The germline CDR1 and CDR2 sequences are MDHEN and SYDVKM. The CDR3 nucleotides read TGTGCCAGCAGTTTAGGAACAGCTCTGTACGAGCAGTACTTC. This sequence encodes CASSLGTALYEQYF.

The CDR3 is CASSLQSLSGYNEQFF. CDR3 nucleotides: TGCGCCAGCAGCCTACAGTCCCTGAGTGGGTACAATGAGCAGTTCTTC. This chain connects TRBV5-1 to TRBJ2-1; the D is unclear. Trimming removed 4 bases at V and 4 bases at J, with 18 bases between. CDR1 and CDR2 (germline): SGHRS, YFSETQ. The CDR3 length is 16 residues. The variable domain in full, with the rest retrieved from reference TRBV5-1 and TRBJ2-1, is KAGVTQTPRYLIKTRGQQVTLSCSPISGHRSVSWYQQTPGQGLQFLFEYFSETQRNKGNFPGRFSGRQFSNSRSEMNVSTLELGDSALYLCASSLQSLSGYNEQFFGPGTRLTVL.

This clonotype was recorded many times. This sequence joins TRBV6-2 or TRBV6-3 and TRBJ1-5, with 10 bases lining up with TRBD1. CDR3 size: 15 residues. Germline loops: CDR1 MNHEY, CDR2 SVGEGT. After removal of 0 bases from V and 5 bases from J, the junction contained 1 base not matched to a gene. The CDR3 DNA is TGTGCCAGCAGTTACTCGGGGACAGGGGATCAGCCCCAGCATTTT. Its translation: CASSYSGTGDQPQHF.

The chain couples TRBV28 to TRBJ2-7; D may match TRBD1 or TRBD2 (5 bases each). The CDR3 contains 16 residues. Germline CDR1 MDHEN, CDR2 SYDVKM. The V gene lost 6 bases and the J gene lost 0 bases, with 18 bases spanning the gap. The CDR3 sequence is CASSPRGGVFSYEQYF. For the CDR3, the DNA is TGTGCCAGCAGCCCTCGGGGCGGAGTATTCTCCTACGAGCAGTACTTC.

This clonotype was seen many times. J is TRBJ1-1 and V is TRBV6-2 or TRBV6-3; 10 nucleotides align to TRBD1. After removal of 6 bases from V and 5 bases from J, the junction contained 9 bases not matched to a gene. This CDR3 contains 15 residues. CDR1 and CDR2 (germline): MNHEY, SVGEGT. The CDR3 reads CASRPSGQGVTEAFF. The CDR3 DNA sequence: TGTGCCAGCAGACCGTCCGGACAGGGGGTAACTGAAGCTTTCTTT.

Details on this clonotype: One junction end disagrees with the germline gene, perhaps due to a read error. The gene calls are TRBV4-2 and TRBJ2-5, with a tentative D call TRBD2 (5 bases). The CDR3 extends over 15 amino acids. Germline CDR1 LGHNA, CDR2 YNFKEQ. The CDR3 region has the DNA TGTGTCAGCAGCCCCCTCGGGAAGGAGAAAGAGACCCAGTACTTC. Its protein product is CVSSPLGKEKETQYF.

This chain links TRBV29-1 with TRBJ2-1; a possible D gene is TRBD2 (5 bases). CDR1 is SQVTM, CDR2 ANQGSEA, per germline. This CDR3 has 12 residues. V was clipped by 6 bases and J by 12 bases, with 18 bases between them. CDR3 loop: CSVGSEAAVQFF. The CDR3 DNA follows: TGCAGCGTGGGGTCGGAGGCCGCGGTGCAGTTCTTC.

In this sample, this clonotype turned up a few times. This CDR3 reads CSAQEGFLGKNIQYF. The CDR3 DNA reads as TGCAGTGCTCAGGAAGGGTTTTTGGGCAAAAACATTCAGTACTTC. The chain has TRBV20-1 and TRBJ2-4, with D hard to call. Germline assignment: CDR1 DFQATT and CDR2 SNEGSKA (reference sequence). The CDR3 is made up of 15 amino acids. The V end was cut by 5 bases, the J end by 3 bases, with 17 bases between.

Ten or more counts support this clonotype. The chain links TRBV5-5 to TRBJ1-1; D may be TRBD1 (6 bases). V lost 2 bases and J lost 9, with 20 bases in between. The CDR3 loop spans 15 amino acids. The V gene's germline CDR1 is SGHKS and CDR2 YYEKEE (reference sequence). For the CDR3, the DNA is TGTGCCAGCAGCTTCATTAACGGGGGTACAGGGCAAGCTTTCTTT. Residues: CASSFINGGTGQAFF.

The V gene is TRBV5-1, the J gene TRBJ2-3; 7 bases are a match to TRBD1. Unmatched junction bases numbered 9, after V lost 0 bases and J lost 5 bases. Looked up from germline, CDR1 is SGHRS and CDR2 is YFSETQ. The CDR3 totals 16 residues. The CDR3 bases are TGCGCCAGCAGCTTGGCGAGGGACAGTATTTTAGATACGCAGTATTTT. The encoded protein is CASSLARDSILDTQYF.

This clonotype appeared many times. This chain links TRBV28 with TRBJ1-2; 9 nucleotides match TRBD1. J was trimmed by 8 bases and V by 5 bases; bases with no gene match: 6. This CDR3 comprises 13 residues. CDR1 is MDHEN and CDR2 is SYDVKM in the germline V gene. The CDR3 DNA follows: TGTGCCAGCAGTGGGGGACAGGGAGACGGCTACACCTTC. The encoded protein is CASSGGQGDGYTF.

A few counts support this clonotype. This chain uses TRBV10-1 with TRBJ1-1; D gene unclear. V lost 9 bases to trimming and J lost 10 bases, with 6 bases between them. This CDR3 has 8 residues. The V gene's germline CDR1 is WNHNN and CDR2 SYGVQD (reference sequence). CDR3 DNA sequence: TGCGCCAGGGCGAGAGCTTTCTTT. It specifies CARARAFF.

In its sample, this clonotype was seen many times. V is TRBV5-1 and J is TRBJ2-2; 10 bases fit TRBD2. This CDR3 has 16 residues. Germline loops: CDR1 SGHRS, CDR2 YFSETQ. The V and J ends lost 2 bases and 5 bases, in that order; junction bases with no gene match: 6. The CDR3 DNA reads as TGCGCCAGCAGCTTTCTAGCGGGGGTGCGGACCGGGGAGCTGTTTTTT. As protein: CASSFLAGVRTGELFF.

This clonotype was found many times. This chain links TRBV28 with TRBJ2-4; 11 bases are a match to TRBD2. The V segment lost 5 bases and the J segment 0 bases; nucleotides outside the gene matches: 3. Germline V gene sequence: CDR1 MDHEN, CDR2 SYDVKM. The CDR3 is 16 amino acids. The CDR3 sequence: CASSPGLAGAKNIQYF. CDR3 bases: TGTGCCAGCAGTCCTGGACTAGCGGGAGCCAAAAACATTCAGTACTTC.

In its sample, this clonotype was seen a few times. This rearrangement joins TRBV11-2 to TRBJ1-2, with D tentatively TRBD1 (6 bases). The V end was cut by 6 bases, the J end by 4 bases, with 18 bases between. CDR3 length: 15 amino acids. Germline values: CDR1 SGHAT, CDR2 FQNNGV. This CDR3 reads CASRAPGGSIYGYTF. The CDR3 DNA reads as TGTGCCAGCAGGGCCCCCGGGGGCTCGATCTATGGCTACACCTTC.

The V call is TRBV2, the J call TRBJ1-1; 7 bases fit TRBD1. The junction had 8 bases not matched to a gene; V was cut back by 7 bases and J by 0 bases. From germline, CDR1 is SNHLY and CDR2 FYNNEI. CDR3 size: 15 residues. The DNA of the CDR3 is TGTGCCAGCACCCTGGGACAGCGAATGAACACTGAAGCTTTCTTT. Its translation: CASTLGQRMNTEAFF.

Ten or more counts support this clonotype. V and J are TRBV7-8 and TRBJ2-5, with D hard to call. Trimming removed 5 bases from V and 5 bases from J, with 15 bases in between. There are 14 residues in the CDR3. Germline V CDR1 and CDR2: SGHVS, FQNEAQ. The CDR3 DNA is TGTGCCAGCAGCCCCCCCGGAGAGCGTGAGACCCAGTACTTC. Translation: CASSPPGERETQYF.

V gene TRBV24-1 combines with J gene TRBJ2-7, with TRBD1 matching over 7 bases. Trimming cost V 3 bases and J 2 bases; bases outside gene matches: 3. Germline lookup yields CDR1 KGHDR and CDR2 SFDVKD. The CDR3 contains 14 residues. CDR3 coding DNA: TGTGCCACCAGTGATCGGGACAGCCCCTACGAGCAGTACTTC. Amino acid sequence: CATSDRDSPYEQYF.

This clonotype occurred many times. V and J are TRBV20-1 and TRBJ1-2; D ambiguous. This CDR3 spans 11 amino acids. The V and J ends lost 3 bases and 12 bases respectively, with 14 bases between them. The germline CDR1 and CDR2 sequences are DFQATT and SNEGSKA (reference sequence). This CDR3 reads CSARDNTRHTF. The CDR3 DNA is TGCAGTGCTAGGGATAACACCAGGCACACCTTC.

This clonotype was seen many times. The CDR3 nucleotides read TGCAGCGCTACGGGTGCTACTACTTACGAGCAGTACTTC. Amino acids: CSATGATTYEQYF. V gene TRBV29-1 combines with J gene TRBJ2-7; D uncertain. V was clipped by 7 bases and J by 4 bases, with 17 bases between them. CDR3 length equals 13 residues. Germline loops: CDR1 SQVTM, CDR2 ANQGSEA.

The V call is TRBV6-5, the J call TRBJ1-4, with 9 positions matching TRBD1. The CDR3 runs 14 residues. Per the germline V gene, CDR1 is MNHEY and CDR2 is SVGAGI. After removal of 11 bases from V and 4 bases from J, the junction contained 8 bases not matched to a gene. As DNA, the CDR3 is TGTGCCGCCGCCACGGACAGGGGTAATGAAAAACTGTTTTTT. Translation gives CAAATDRGNEKLFF.